This T cell receptor beta chain is from a study of OX40 agonist ivuxolimab in advanced cancers. A remark on this clone: Its specificity is not known.

The germline V and J ends were trimmed by 4 bases and 4 bases, with 18 bases remaining between them. In germline, CDR1 is SGHRS, CDR2 YFSETQ. This CDR3 is built from 15 residues. Findings of the study overall: Expanded clones belonging to CD8+ T cells outnumbered, on average, those of CD4+.

Profiled with immunoSEQ multiplex PCR; TCRdb holds only in-frame clones, not every one. The table has over 100,000 clones, less than 95% seen once. The sequencing here drew on CD4+ or CD8+ T cells sorted from blood, taken in a trial of the OX40 agonist ivuxolimab. This TCR derives from an adult with an advanced solid tumor such as melanoma, head and neck, liver or kidney cancer. The chain joins TRBV5-1 to TRBJ2-7; D possibly corresponds to TRBD1 (6 bases). The CDR3 DNA sequence: TGCGCCAGCAGCCCGCAGGGGACCGAGAATTACGAGCAGTACTTC. The encoded protein is CASSPQGTENYEQYF.